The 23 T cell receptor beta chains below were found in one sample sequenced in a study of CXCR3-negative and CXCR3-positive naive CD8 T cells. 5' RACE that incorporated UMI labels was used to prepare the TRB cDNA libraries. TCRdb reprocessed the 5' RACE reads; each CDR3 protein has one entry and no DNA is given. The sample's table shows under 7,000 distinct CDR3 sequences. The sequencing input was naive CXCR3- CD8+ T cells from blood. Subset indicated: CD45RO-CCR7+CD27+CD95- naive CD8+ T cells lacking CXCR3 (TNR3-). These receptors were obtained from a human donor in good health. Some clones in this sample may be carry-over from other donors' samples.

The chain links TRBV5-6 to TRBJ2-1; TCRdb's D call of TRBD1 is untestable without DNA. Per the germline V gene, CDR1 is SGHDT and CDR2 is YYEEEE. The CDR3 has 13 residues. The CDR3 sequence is CASSLLGQGEQFF.

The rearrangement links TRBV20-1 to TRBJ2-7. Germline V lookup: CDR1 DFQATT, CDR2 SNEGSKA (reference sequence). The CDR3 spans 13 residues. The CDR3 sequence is CSARVIGEGKQYF.

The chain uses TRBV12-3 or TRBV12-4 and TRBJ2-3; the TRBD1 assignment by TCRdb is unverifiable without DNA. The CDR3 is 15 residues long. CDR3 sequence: CASMGTTQGTDTQYF.

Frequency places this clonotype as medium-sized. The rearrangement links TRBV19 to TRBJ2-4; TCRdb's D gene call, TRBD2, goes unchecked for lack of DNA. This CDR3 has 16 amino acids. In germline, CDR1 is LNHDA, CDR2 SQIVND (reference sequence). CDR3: CASSPPPTRSKNIQYF.

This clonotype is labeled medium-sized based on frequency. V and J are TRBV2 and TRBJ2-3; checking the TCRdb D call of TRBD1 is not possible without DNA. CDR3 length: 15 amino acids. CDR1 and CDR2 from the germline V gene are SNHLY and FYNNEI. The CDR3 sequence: CASSDVGTSTDTQYF.

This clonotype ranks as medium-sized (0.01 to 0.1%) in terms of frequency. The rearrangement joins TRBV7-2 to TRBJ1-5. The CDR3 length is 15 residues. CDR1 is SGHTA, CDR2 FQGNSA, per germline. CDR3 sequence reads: CASSFGWGSPQPQHF.

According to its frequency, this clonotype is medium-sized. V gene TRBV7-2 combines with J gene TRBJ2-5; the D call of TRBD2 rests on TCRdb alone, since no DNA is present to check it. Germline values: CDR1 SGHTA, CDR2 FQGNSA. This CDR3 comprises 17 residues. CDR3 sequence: CASSLRWASGGAETQYF. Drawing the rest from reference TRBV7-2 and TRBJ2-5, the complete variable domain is GAGVSQSPSNKVTEKGKDVELRCDPISGHTALYWYRQSLGQGLEFLIYFQGNSAPDKSGLPSDRFSAERTGGSVSTLTIQRTQQEDSAVYLCASSLRWASGGAETQYFGPGTRLLVL.

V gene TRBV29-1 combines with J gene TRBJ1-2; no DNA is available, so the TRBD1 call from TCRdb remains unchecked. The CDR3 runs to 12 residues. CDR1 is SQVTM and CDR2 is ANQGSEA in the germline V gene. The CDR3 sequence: CSVAGTGDGYTF.

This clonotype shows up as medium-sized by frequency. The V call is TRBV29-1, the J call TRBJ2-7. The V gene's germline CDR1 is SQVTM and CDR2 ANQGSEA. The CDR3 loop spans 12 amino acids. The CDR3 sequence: CSVELTPYEQYF.

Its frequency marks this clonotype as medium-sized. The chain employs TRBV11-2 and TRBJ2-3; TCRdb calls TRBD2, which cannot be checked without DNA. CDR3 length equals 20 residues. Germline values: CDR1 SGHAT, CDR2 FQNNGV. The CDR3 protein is CASSLDGIVLAGVVTDTQYF.

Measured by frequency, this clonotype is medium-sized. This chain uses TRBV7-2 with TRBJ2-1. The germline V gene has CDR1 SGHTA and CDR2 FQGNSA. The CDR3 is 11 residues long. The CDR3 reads CASSLGVEQFF.

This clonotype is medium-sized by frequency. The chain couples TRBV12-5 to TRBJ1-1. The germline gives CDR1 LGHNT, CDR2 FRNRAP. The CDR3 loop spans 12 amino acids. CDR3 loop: CASRVADTEAFF.

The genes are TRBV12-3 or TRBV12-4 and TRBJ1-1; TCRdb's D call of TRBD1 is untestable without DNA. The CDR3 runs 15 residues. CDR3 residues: CASSLGRGPPPEAFF.

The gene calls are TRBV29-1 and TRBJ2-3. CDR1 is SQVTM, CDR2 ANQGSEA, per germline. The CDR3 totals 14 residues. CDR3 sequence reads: CSVGNGARTDTQYF.

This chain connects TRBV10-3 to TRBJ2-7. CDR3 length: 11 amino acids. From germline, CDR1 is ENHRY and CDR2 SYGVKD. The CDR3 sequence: CAISERYEQYF.

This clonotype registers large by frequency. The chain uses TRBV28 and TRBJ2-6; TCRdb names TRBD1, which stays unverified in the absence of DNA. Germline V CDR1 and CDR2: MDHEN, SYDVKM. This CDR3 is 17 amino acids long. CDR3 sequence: CASRSGRYGSGANVLTF.

This chain's CDR3 is CASNGIPNLYEQYF. The rearrangement uses TRBV6-2 or TRBV6-3 and TRBJ2-7; TCRdb picks TRBD1, but there is no DNA to check that call. CDR3 length: 14 residues. Germline-derived CDR1 and CDR2 are MNHEY and SVGEGT.

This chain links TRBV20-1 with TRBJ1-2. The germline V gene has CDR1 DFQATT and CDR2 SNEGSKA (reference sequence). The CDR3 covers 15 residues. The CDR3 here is CSAREVQTINYGYTF.

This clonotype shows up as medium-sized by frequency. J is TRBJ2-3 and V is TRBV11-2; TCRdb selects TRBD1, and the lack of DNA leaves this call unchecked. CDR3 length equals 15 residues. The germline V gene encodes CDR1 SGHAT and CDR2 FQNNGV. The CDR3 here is CASSLSYRETDTQYF.

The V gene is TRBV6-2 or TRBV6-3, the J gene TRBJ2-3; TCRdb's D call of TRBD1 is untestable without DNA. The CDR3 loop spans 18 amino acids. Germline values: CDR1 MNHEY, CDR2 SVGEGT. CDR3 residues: CASGDDYPWGLGTDTQYF.

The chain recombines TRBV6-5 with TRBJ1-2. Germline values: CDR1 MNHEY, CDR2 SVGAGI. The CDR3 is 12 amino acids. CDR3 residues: CASSYPHGGYTF.

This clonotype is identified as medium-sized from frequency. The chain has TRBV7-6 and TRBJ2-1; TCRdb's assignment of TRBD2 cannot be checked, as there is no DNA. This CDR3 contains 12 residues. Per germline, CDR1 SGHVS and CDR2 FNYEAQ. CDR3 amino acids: CASSWGDNEQFF.

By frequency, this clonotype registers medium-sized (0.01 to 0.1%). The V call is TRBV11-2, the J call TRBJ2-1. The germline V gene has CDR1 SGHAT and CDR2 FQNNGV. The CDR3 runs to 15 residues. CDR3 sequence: CASSPFTAVRNEQFF.